Listed below are T cell receptor beta chains from one sample, sequenced in a study of tumor-infiltrating lymphocytes in primary liver carcinoma. One entry per CDR3 protein, called by TCRdb with MiXCR from the multiplex PCR reads. Among approximately 100,000 distinct CDR3 sequences listed, 55% to 80% were seen once. Sequences were obtained from liver tumor tissue from sampling region 2. Receptors originate from an older woman with primary liver carcinoma and hepatitis B virus infection. Each CDR3 is given with its conserved first and last residue. A D gene is named only where the DNA matches it firmly. Clone size is shown for a subset of rows, as once, few, many or a class of expanded clone.

v_gene	len	j_gene	d_gene	abundance	CDR3aa	CDR3nt
TRBV12-3/TRBV12-4	13	TRBJ1-1	-	many	CASRSQLNTEAFF	TGTGCCAGCAGGTCACAACTGAACACTGAAGCTTTCTTT
TRBV12-3/TRBV12-4	13	TRBJ2-7	-	-	CVSKAVGGYKQYF	TGTGTCAGCAAAGCAGTGGGAGGCTACAAGCAGTACTTC
TRBV12-3/TRBV12-4	11	TRBJ1-1	TRBD1	many	CASRRGQGTFF	TGTGCCAGCAGACGTGGACAGGGGACTTTCTTT
TRBV11-2	15	TRBJ2-1	TRBD1	-	CASSSTGGLFYEQFF	TGTGCCAGCAGCTCAACAGGGGGACTTTTCTATGAGCAGTTCTTC
TRBV29-1	10	TRBJ1-1	TRBD1	-	CSGGQVEAFF	TGTAGCGGAGGACAGGTGGAAGCTTTCTTT
TRBV7-8	15	TRBJ1-6	-	many	CASSVRQGPSSPLHF	TGTGCCAGCAGCGTTAGGCAGGGTCCGAGTTCACCCCTCCACTTT
TRBV29-1	14	TRBJ2-3	TRBD1	-	CGVGDRTHTDTLYF	TGCGGCGTTGGGGACAGGACCCACACAGATACGCTGTATTTT
TRBV11-2	15	TRBJ2-1	-	-	CASWRGSNSYNEQFF	TGTGCCAGCTGGCGGGGATCGAACTCCTACAATGAGCAGTTCTTC
TRBV6-6	12	TRBJ1-1	-	many	CASSYGDLEAFF	TGTGCCAGCAGTTATGGGGACCTTGAAGCTTTCTTT
TRBV6-1	17	TRBJ2-2	-	-	CANSVRPSWSLSGELFF	TGTGCCAACAGTGTAAGGCCTAGCTGGAGTCTTTCCGGGGAGCTGTTTTTT
TRBV6-5	14	TRBJ2-7	-	-	CASCVRTGSYEQYF	TGTGCCAGCTGTGTCCGTACAGGCTCCTACGAGCAGTACTTC
TRBV5-1	18	TRBJ2-1	TRBD2	-	CASSGGRPAGGAFDEQFF	TGCGCCAGCAGCGGGGGGCGACCAGCGGGAGGGGCTTTTGATGAGCAGTTCTTC
TRBV6-1	15	TRBJ2-7	-	-	CASSDPGDSSYEQYF	TGTGCCAGCAGTGACCCAGGGGACTCCTCCTACGAGCAATACTTC
TRBV4-1	17	TRBJ2-6	-	once	CASIQEGVGSWANVLIF	TGCGCCAGCATCCAAGAGGGGGTGGGGTCTTGGGCCAACGTCCTGATTTTC
TRBV28	12	TRBJ2-3	-	many	CASSRLGVSQYF	TGTGCCAGCAGTCGACTAGGGGTCTCTCAGTATTTT
TRBV7-3	15	TRBJ2-6	-	-	CASSLGGPGTNVLTF	TGTGCCAGCAGCTTAGGAGGTCCCGGAACCAACGTCCTGACTTTC
TRBV11-2	14	TRBJ2-3	-	-	CAGTLEPSADTQYF	TGTGCCGGCACCTTAGAACCAAGTGCAGATACACAGTATTTT
TRBV11-3	15	TRBJ2-1	TRBD2	medium-sized	CASSLLAVKYNEQFF	TGTGCCAGCAGCTTACTAGCGGTAAAGTACAATGAGCAGTTCTTC
TRBV11-1	14	TRBJ2-2	-	-	CASGPSLDTVELFF	TGTGCCAGCGGACCGAGCCTTGACACCGTGGAGCTATTTTTT
TRBV25-1	19	TRBJ2-1	TRBD2	-	CASSELQGASGRSHNGQFF	TGTGCCAGCAGTGAACTCCAGGGGGCTAGCGGGAGAAGTCACAATGGGCAGTTCTTC
TRBV29-1	14	TRBJ2-1	TRBD2	-	CSVETCAGRNEQFF	TGCAGCGTTGAAACCTGCGCCGGGAGGAACGAGCAGTTCTTC
TRBV4-1	16	TRBJ1-1	-	-	CASSQDRGSGGTEALF	TGCGCCAGCAGCCAAGATAGGGGCAGTGGGGGCACTGAGGCCCTCTTT
TRBV11-3	16	TRBJ2-3	TRBD1	-	CASSSRQGSSTEAQYF	TGTGCCAGCAGCTCCCGACAGGGGTCAAGCACAGAAGCGCAGTATTTT
TRBV11-3	15	TRBJ2-3	TRBD1	medium-sized	CASSFGTGFTDTQYF	TGTGCCAGCAGCTTCGGGACAGGGTTCACAGATACGCAGTATTTT
TRBV11-2	13	TRBJ2-1	TRBD2	-	CACSWSSGAEQSF	TGTGCCTGCAGCTGGAGTAGCGGGGCAGAGCAGTCCTTC
TRBV10-2	12	TRBJ2-7	-	-	CASRGRATEQYF	TGCGCCAGCCGGGGTAGGGCTACAGAGCAGTACTTC
TRBV7-3	15	TRBJ2-7	TRBD2	few	CASSLIGTSRGEQYF	TGTGCCAGCAGCTTAATCGGGACTAGTAGAGGGGAGCAGTACTTC
TRBV5-1	18	TRBJ2-2	TRBD2	once	CASSRLGSVAGVTRELFF	TGCGCCAGCAGCCGCCTGGGGTCAGTAGCGGGAGTTACCCGGGAGCTGTTTTTT
TRBV12-3/TRBV12-4	11	TRBJ2-7	-	-	CASTSGTEQYF	TGTGCAAGCACCTCAGGTACCGAGCAGTACTTC
TRBV29-1	13	TRBJ2-1	-	-	CIMQAGRSNEQFF	TGCATCATGCAGGCCGGACGCAGCAATGAGCAGTTCTTC
TRBV6-6	13	TRBJ2-5	TRBD2	many	CASSYSGGETQYF	TGTGCCAGCAGTTACTCGGGGGGGGAGACCCAGTACTTC
TRBV6-5	15	TRBJ2-6	-	-	CASSSRTAGVNVLTF	TGTGCCAGCAGTTCTCGAACAGCTGGGGTCAACGTCCTGACTTTC
TRBV24-1	14	TRBJ1-2	-	many	CATRGTGSFNGYTF	TGTGCCACCAGGGGTACAGGGTCTTTTAATGGCTACACCTTC
TRBV28	15	TRBJ2-7	-	-	CASGLLGTPYYEQYF	TGTGCCAGCGGCCTTTTGGGGACACCCTATTACGAGCAGTACTTC
TRBV6-6	14	TRBJ1-4	-	once	CASSYWAAGEKLFF	TGTGCCAGCAGTTACTGGGCGGCTGGTGAAAAACTGTTTTTT
TRBV7-9	12	TRBJ2-5	-	-	CASSLPRETQYF	TGTGCCAGCAGCTTGCCGCGGGAGACCCAGTACTTC
TRBV5-1	16	TRBJ2-1	-	-	CASSPNEDAGHNEQFF	TGCGCCAGCAGCCCAAACGAGGACGCTGGACACAATGAGCAGTTCTTC
TRBV11-3	14	TRBJ2-2	-	-	CASSLARGTGELLF	TGTGCCAGCAGCTTAGCAAGAGGCACCGGGGAGCTGTTATTT
TRBV10-3	12	TRBJ2-1	-	-	CVISRTINERFF	TGTGTCATCAGTCGGACCATCAATGAGCGGTTCTTC
TRBV7-8	18	TRBJ2-6	TRBD2	many	CASSLPGLDLSGANVLTF	TGTGCCAGCAGTTTACCGGGACTAGATTTGTCTGGGGCCAACGTCCTGACTTTC
TRBV28	13	TRBJ2-1	-	once	CASRLVGVNEQFF	TGTGCCAGCAGGCTAGTGGGAGTTAATGAGCAGTTCTTC
TRBV7-3	13	TRBJ2-2	-	-	CASSTRNTGELFF	TGTGCCAGCAGCACAAGGAACACCGGGGAGCTGTTTTTT
TRBV7-9	13	TRBJ1-2	-	-	CASSFGKGSGYTF	TGTGCCAGCAGCTTTGGTAAGGGCTCTGGTTACACCTTC